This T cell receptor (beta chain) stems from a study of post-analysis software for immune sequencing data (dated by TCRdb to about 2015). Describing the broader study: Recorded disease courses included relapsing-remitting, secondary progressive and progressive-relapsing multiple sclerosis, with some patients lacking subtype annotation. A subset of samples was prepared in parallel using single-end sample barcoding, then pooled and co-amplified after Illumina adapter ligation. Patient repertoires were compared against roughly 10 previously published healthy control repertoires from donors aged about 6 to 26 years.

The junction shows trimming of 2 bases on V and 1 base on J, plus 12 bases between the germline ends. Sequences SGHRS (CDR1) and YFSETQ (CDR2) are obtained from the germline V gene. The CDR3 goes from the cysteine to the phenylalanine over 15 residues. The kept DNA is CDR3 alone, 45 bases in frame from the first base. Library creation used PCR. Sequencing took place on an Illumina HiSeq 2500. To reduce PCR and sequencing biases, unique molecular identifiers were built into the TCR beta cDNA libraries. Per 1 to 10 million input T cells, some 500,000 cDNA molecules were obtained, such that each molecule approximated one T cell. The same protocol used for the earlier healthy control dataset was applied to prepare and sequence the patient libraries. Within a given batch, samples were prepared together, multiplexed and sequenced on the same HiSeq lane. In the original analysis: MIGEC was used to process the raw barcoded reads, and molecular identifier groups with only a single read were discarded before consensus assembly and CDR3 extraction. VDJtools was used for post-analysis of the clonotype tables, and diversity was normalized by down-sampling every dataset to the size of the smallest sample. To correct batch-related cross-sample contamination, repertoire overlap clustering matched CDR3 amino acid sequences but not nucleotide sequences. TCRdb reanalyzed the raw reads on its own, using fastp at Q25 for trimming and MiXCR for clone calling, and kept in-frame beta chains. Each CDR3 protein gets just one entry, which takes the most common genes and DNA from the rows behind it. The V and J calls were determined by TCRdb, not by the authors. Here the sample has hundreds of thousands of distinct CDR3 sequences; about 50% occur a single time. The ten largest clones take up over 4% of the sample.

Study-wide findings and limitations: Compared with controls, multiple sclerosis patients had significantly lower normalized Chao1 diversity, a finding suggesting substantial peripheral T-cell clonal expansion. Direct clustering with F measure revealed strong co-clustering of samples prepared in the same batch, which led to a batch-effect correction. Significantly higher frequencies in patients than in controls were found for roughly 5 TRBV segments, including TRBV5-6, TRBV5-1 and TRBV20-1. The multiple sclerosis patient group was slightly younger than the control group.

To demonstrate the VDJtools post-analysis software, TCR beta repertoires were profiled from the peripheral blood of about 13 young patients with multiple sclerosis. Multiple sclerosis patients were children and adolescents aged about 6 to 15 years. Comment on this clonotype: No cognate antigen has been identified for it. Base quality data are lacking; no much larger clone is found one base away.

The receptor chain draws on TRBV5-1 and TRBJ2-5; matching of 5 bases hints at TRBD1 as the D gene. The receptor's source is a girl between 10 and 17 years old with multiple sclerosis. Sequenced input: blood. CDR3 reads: CASSFQAGLQETQYF. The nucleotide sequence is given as TGCGCCAGCAGCTTCCAAGCAGGGCTCCAAGAGACCCAGTACTTC. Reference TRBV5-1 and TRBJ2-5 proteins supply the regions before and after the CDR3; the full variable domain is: KAGVTQTPRYLIKTRGQQVTLSCSPISGHRSVSWYQQTPGQGLQFLFEYFSETQRNKGNFPGRFSGRQFSNSRSEMNVSTLELGDSALYLCASSFQAGLQETQYFGPGTRLLVL.